A selection of T cell receptor beta chains follows, all from one sample in a study of blood T cell repertoires in COVID-19. Sequencing used immunoSEQ multiplex PCR; TCRdb keeps in-frame clones, though not all of them. The sample shows about 8,300 clones, about 90% of them seen only once. What was sequenced was peripheral blood. The receptors were sampled from a human donor in a cohort sampled during active COVID-19. Each CDR3 is given with its conserved first and last residue. D genes are given only for firm matches. The size field is filled for only some rows; it gives once, few, many or a size class.

clone size	J gene	V gene	D gene	CDR3 DNA	CDR3 protein
.	TRBJ2-3	TRBV5-1	.	TGCGCCAGCAGTCCTACCGGACAGCCGAGGGATACGCAGTATTTT	CASSPTGQPRDTQYF
.	TRBJ2-7	TRBV2	TRBD1	TGTGCCGTTCGGACAGGGGCGACCTACGAGCAGTACTTC	CAVRTGATYEQYF
.	TRBJ1-5	TRBV3-1/TRBV3-2	.	TGTGCCAGCAGCCAAGCGGGAAATCAGCCCCAGCATTTT	CASSQAGNQPQHF
.	TRBJ2-3	TRBV28	TRBD2	TGTGCCAGCAGTTTCCCTAGCGGGAGCCTCACAGATACGCAGTATTTT	CASSFPSGSLTDTQYF
.	TRBJ2-3	TRBV7-6	.	TGTGCCAGCAGCTTAGCTCCGAAGAGGCCAGATACGCAGTATTTT	CASSLAPKRPDTQYF
.	TRBJ2-1	TRBV5-1	TRBD2	TGCGCCAGCAGCGAGGGGCTAGCGGGAGGGTACGGTGAGCAGTTCTTC	CASSEGLAGGYGEQFF
.	TRBJ1-5	TRBV28	.	TGTGCCAGCAGCAACAGGCTCAATCAGCCCCAGCATTTT	CASSNRLNQPQHF
.	TRBJ2-5	TRBV10-1	TRBD2	TGCGCCAGCAGCCCCATGGGACTAGCGGGAGTGCGTCAAGAGACCCAGTACTTC	CASSPMGLAGVRQETQYF
.	TRBJ2-7	TRBV10-2	.	TGCGCCAGCAGTGATTGGACTCAGGGGTACGAGCAGTACTTC	CASSDWTQGYEQYF
.	TRBJ2-5	TRBV24-1	.	TGTGCCACCAGTGGTAGGGGGTTGGAGACCCAGTACTTC	CATSGRGLETQYF
.	TRBJ2-1	TRBV5-1	TRBD2	TGCGCCAGCAGCTTCGGGACTAGCGGGACCAATGAGCAGTTCTTC	CASSFGTSGTNEQFF
few	TRBJ2-2	TRBV18	TRBD2	TGTGCCAGCTCTCCCGGGACTAGCGGGAGTGTAGGAACCGGGGAGCTGTTTTTT	CASSPGTSGSVGTGELFF
.	TRBJ1-4	TRBV6-5	.	TGTGCCAGCAGTTACTCGATACAGGGAAGGGAAAAACTGTTTTTT	CASSYSIQGREKLFF
.	TRBJ2-2	TRBV5-4	.	TGTGCCAGCAGCTTTAACCTGGGACAGAACACCGGGGAGCTGTTTTTT	CASSFNLGQNTGELFF
.	TRBJ2-1	TRBV10-3	TRBD2	TGTGCCATCAGTGAGTCGGGTGTAACGGGAGGGCCTGATGAGCAGTTCTTC	CAISESGVTGGPDEQFF
few	TRBJ2-7	TRBV20-1	.	TGCAGTGCTATCCGTACTATGGAGCAGTACTTC	CSAIRTMEQYF
.	TRBJ1-2	TRBV28	.	TGTGCCAGCAGTTTACCCCTTGGCGGCTACACCTTC	CASSLPLGGYTF
once	TRBJ2-3	TRBV12-3/TRBV12-4	.	TGTGCCAGCAGCTTTCAGGGTACAGATACGCAGTATTTT	CASSFQGTDTQYF
.	TRBJ2-7	TRBV15	TRBD1	TGTGCCACCAGCAGAGATAGACAGGGGGCCTCCGAGCAGTACTTC	CATSRDRQGASEQYF
.	TRBJ2-1	TRBV5-1	TRBD1	TGCGCCAGCAGCTTGTCTGGACAGGGGCGCAATGAGCAGTTCTTC	CASSLSGQGRNEQFF
.	TRBJ2-1	TRBV28	TRBD2	TGTGCCTCCCGGTCGCGGGAGGGCACCTACAATGAGCAGTTCTTC	CASRSREGTYNEQFF
.	TRBJ2-7	TRBV28	TRBD1	TGTGCCACCCTGGACAGGGGTACCTACGAGCAGTACTTC	CATLDRGTYEQYF
.	TRBJ2-1	TRBV11-3	.	TGTGCCAGCAGCTTATTAGAGGACTTCATGTACAATGAGCAGTTCTTC	CASSLLEDFMYNEQFF
.	TRBJ2-7	TRBV10-3	TRBD2	TGTGCCATCAGGGGGGGGAGAATGAACGACGAGCAGTACTTC	CAIRGGRMNDEQYF
.	TRBJ2-5	TRBV6-5	TRBD2	TGTGCCAGCAGTTACTCGATTATAGCGGGAGCTAAGACCCAGTACTTC	CASSYSIIAGAKTQYF
few	TRBJ2-1	TRBV5-1	.	TGCGCCAGCAGCGCGGGACTGGCCCTCTACAATGAGCAGTTCTTC	CASSAGLALYNEQFF